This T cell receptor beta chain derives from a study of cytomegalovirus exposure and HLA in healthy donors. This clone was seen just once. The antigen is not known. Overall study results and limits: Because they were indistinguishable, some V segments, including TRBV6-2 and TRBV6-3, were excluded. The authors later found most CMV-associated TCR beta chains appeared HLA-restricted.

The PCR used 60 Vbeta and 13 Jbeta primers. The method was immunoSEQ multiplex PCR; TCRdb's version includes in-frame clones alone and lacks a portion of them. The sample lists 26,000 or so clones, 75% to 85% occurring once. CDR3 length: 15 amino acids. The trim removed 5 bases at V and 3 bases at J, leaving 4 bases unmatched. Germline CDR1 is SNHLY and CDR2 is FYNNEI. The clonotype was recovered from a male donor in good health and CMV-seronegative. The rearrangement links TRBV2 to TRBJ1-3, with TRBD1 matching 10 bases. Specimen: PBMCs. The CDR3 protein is CASSSGQGVGNTIYF. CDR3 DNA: TGTGCCAGCAGTTCAGGACAGGGGGTTGGAAACACCATATATTTT.